This T cell receptor (beta chain) was observed in a study of cytotoxic CD8 clonotypes in ibrutinib-treated CLL. Germline CDR1 MNHEY, CDR2 SMNVEV (reference sequence). The CDR3 has 14 residues. Losses at the gene ends were 6 bases for V and 5 bases for J; bases not matched to a gene: 4. This clone was detected only once. The method was immunoSEQ multiplex PCR; TCRdb's version includes in-frame clones alone and lacks a portion of them. The table has 130,000 to 150,000 clones, around three quarters seen once. The sequenced sample was PBMCs, obtained after 12 months of ibrutinib treatment. This sequence was found in a human donor with chronic lymphocytic leukemia. The V call is TRBV27, the J call TRBJ2-5; 12 bases are shared with TRBD2. Here the CDR3 reads CASRLAGGDETQYF. CDR3 nucleotide sequence: TGTGCCAGCAGGCTAGCGGGAGGGGACGAGACCCAGTACTTC.